The 9 T cell receptor beta chains in this list originate from one sample, sequenced in a study of technical replicates of blood from four donors. Measured with immunoSEQ multiplex PCR; TCRdb has only the in-frame clones, and not every one. Counted here are about 83,000 clones, roughly nine tenths occurring once; the ten biggest clones make up about 0.27%. Sequencing was done on a sample of T cells isolated from PBMCs. These receptors were taken from a human donor in good health.

This chain links TRBV5-4 with TRBJ2-1; 9 bases match TRBD2. Trimming removed 0 bases from V and 4 bases from J; junction bases left unmatched: 5. This CDR3 has 16 residues. CDR1 is SGHNT, CDR2 YYREEE, per germline (reference sequence). The DNA of the CDR3 is TGTGCCAGCAGCTTGGAGAGCGGGGGGCTGTACAATGAGCAGTTCTTC. Translation gives CASSLESGGLYNEQFF.

The gene calls are TRBV4-1 and TRBJ1-2; no reliable D call. Germline lookup yields CDR1 MGHRA and CDR2 YSYEKL. V was shortened by 4 bases and J by 3 bases, with 12 bases between the two germline ends. CDR3 length equals 14 residues. The CDR3 loop reads CASSLVGEHYGYTF. The CDR3, as DNA: TGCGCCAGCAGCCTTGTCGGGGAACACTATGGCTACACCTTC.

This chain's CDR3 is CASSPPRETGRYEQYF. The CDR3 nucleotides read TGTGCCAGCAGCCCCCCGAGGGAGACAGGGCGATACGAGCAGTACTTC. The chain joins TRBV7-8 to TRBJ2-7, with TRBD1 matching over 7 bases. V trimming: 5 bases; J trimming: 4 bases; junction bases outside the gene matches: 14. Germline V CDR1 and CDR2: SGHVS, FQNEAQ. The CDR3 extends over 16 amino acids.

The CDR3 sequence is CASSQDTYSSYEQYF. As DNA, the CDR3 is TGCGCCAGCAGCCAAGATACCTACAGCTCCTACGAGCAGTACTTC. The gene calls are TRBV4-1 and TRBJ2-7; D remains ambiguous. CDR1 is MGHRA, CDR2 YSYEKL, per germline. Trimming stripped 0 bases from V and 0 bases from J, with 9 bases between. The CDR3 length is 15 residues.

The rearrangement links TRBV6-6 to TRBJ2-7; D not certain. The V gene lost 3 bases and the J gene lost 7 bases, with 16 bases spanning the gap. Germline V gene lookup returns CDR1 MNHNY and CDR2 SVGAGI (reference sequence). CDR3 length equals 14 residues. The CDR3 DNA reads TGTGCCAGCAGTTATTCTCTCCGGCCGGGTGAGCAGTACTTC. Translating gives CASSYSLRPGEQYF.

The rearrangement joins TRBV7-2 to TRBJ2-7; the match to TRBD2 covers 12 bases. V gave up 5 bases and J gave up 7 bases; unmatched junction bases: 9. Germline-derived CDR1 and CDR2 are SGHTA and FQGNSA. The CDR3 is 15 residues long. The CDR3 is CASSHKWLAGGEQYF. CDR3 sequence (DNA): TGTGCCAGCAGCCACAAGTGGCTAGCGGGGGGGGAGCAGTACTTC.

The chain joins TRBV28 to TRBJ2-7; TRBD2 is a possible D gene (5 bases). The germline V gene encodes CDR1 MDHEN and CDR2 SYDVKM. Between the trimmed V and J ends, which lost 1 base and 5 bases, there was a span of 15 bases. The CDR3 is made up of 15 amino acids. CDR3 amino acids: CASSLFFEGLNEQYF. DNA of the CDR3: TGTGCCAGCAGTTTATTTTTTGAGGGTTTAAACGAGCAGTACTTC.

The chain couples TRBV7-9 to TRBJ1-2; D possibly corresponds to TRBD1 (6 bases). V lost 1 base and J 8 bases, leaving 14 bases between the germline ends. Germline CDR1 SEHNR, CDR2 FQNEAQ (reference sequence). The CDR3 length is 14 residues. CDR3 loop: CASSLEIQGYGYTF. CDR3 sequence (DNA): TGTGCCAGCAGCTTAGAGATACAGGGTTACGGCTACACCTTC.

A single count supports this clone. V is TRBV6-1 and J is TRBJ2-2, with D possibly being TRBD2 (6 bases). The germline V and J ends were trimmed by 3 bases and 2 bases, with 13 bases remaining between them. Germline V gene sequence: CDR1 MNHNS, CDR2 SASEGT. This CDR3 is 16 amino acids long. CDR3 protein: CASSDLGGLNTGELFF. In DNA, the CDR3 is TGTGCCAGCAGTGACCTTGGGGGGTTAAACACCGGGGAGCTGTTTTTT.